The entry below describes one TCR beta chain. Its antigen is still unknown. One base away there is no much larger clone; base qualities are not given. This sample is part of a study of T cell responses to AZD1222 COVID-19 vaccine (dated by TCRdb to the early 2020s). Broadly, across the study: TCR sequencing was performed for 230 to 250 trial participants, of whom about 200 were given two doses of AZD1222 and approximately 26 were given two doses of MenACWY control vaccine. Trial participants were enrolled by age into subgroups of 18-55, 56-69 and 70-plus years, and around 150, 29 and 61 TCR-sequenced participants, respectively, were included in these subgroups.

CDR1 is given as MNHEY and CDR2 as SVGAGI, both from the germline V gene. V ends up 6 bases short and J 4 bases short, with an unmatched junction base count of 5. From its cysteine to its phenylalanine, the CDR3 spans 15 amino acids. Only the CDR3 DNA stays, 45 bases, in frame from base 1. The time point label, read with the paper, signifies: baseline before first vaccination. Explained via the paper, the treatment or condition label denotes: meningococcal conjugate vaccine given as trial control. Samples from vaccinated people were obtained from the UK trials COV001 and COV002, which included a single-blind randomized controlled phase 2/3 trial of AZD1222 (ChAdOx1 nCoV-19) in healthy adults. Trial participant PBMC samples were collected at day 0 and day 28 after the second dose for TCRbeta chain sequencing. The CDR3 regions of human TCRbeta chains were subjected to immunosequencing. Regarding the original processing steps: Repertoire TCRs were matched against a reference library of SARS-CoV-2-specific TCRs generated with the MIRA antigen-specificity platform. Breadth meant the fraction of unique TCRs that were SARS-CoV-2-associated, whereas depth meant the fraction of total T cells that were SARS-CoV-2-associated. Each spike-specific TCR was assigned to its reactive spike region and to a CD4 or CD8 class using the MIRA data. Log10-transformed breadth and depth values were compared by one-way ANOVA with Sidak's multiple comparisons tests. TCRdb limited this immuneACCESS table to in-frame rearrangements with V and J called. A share of clones is missing; checked studies link under half to unresolved V genes, and the rest is unexplained. V, J and clone size reflect that table, while D and trimming were determined from the DNA. For this sample the table gives about 49,000 clones, of which approximately 79% were detected only once. Clones ranked in the top ten supply roughly 22% of the sample.

The paper's findings and limits, for the study overall: Most participants were white British and females outnumbered males, and the authors suggested that clonal diversity may have been underestimated. Only five to seven AZD1222 recipients were SARS-CoV-2 seropositive at baseline, limiting conclusions about previously exposed vaccinees. CD4 TCRs associated with the vaccine covered the entire spike protein, and the dominant responses were in regions 160-218 and 743-854. Because no day 14 peak-response samples were available, repertoires were characterized only after the peak T cell response. In the small 56-69-year group, the increase in depth fell short of significance, most likely because of low power. After two AZD1222 doses, spike-specific TCR breadth and depth were significantly higher than at day 0 and than in MenACWY recipients. Epitopes outside the regions mutated in the B.1.351 and B.1.1.7 variants were reportedly recognized by nearly half of the unique spike-specific TCRs.

The chain joins TRBV6-5 to TRBJ2-3, with 12 middle bases fitting TRBD2. This TCR was recovered from an adult in good health. Sample: peripheral blood, taken on day 0 of MenACWY control vaccination. At the DNA level, the sequence is TGTGCCAGCAGCGAGACTAGCGGGGGCCCAGATACGCAGTATTTT. Its amino acids are CASSETSGGPDTQYF.